The present entry profiles one T cell receptor beta chain with its context. The data stem from a study of long-term antiretroviral therapy in people with HIV. Trimming stripped 2 bases from V and 8 bases from J, with 9 bases between. This CDR3 spans 12 amino acids. CDR1 is PRHDT, CDR2 FYEKMQ, per germline (reference sequence). An immunoSEQ assay, version v3.0, was performed at survey level. Assay: immunoSEQ multiplex PCR; the TCRdb copy retains only in-frame clones and omits some. Of tens of thousands of clones listed, about nine tenths are singletons. The sequence came from a man aged 50 or older with HIV. The source was unsorted PBMCs, collected 3.2 years before starting antiretroviral therapy. The chain links TRBV13 to TRBJ1-1; D gene unclear. CDR3 in DNA: TGTGCCAGCAGCTTACGGCAGTCCGAAGCTTTCTTT. Its translation is CASSLRQSEAFF.